This TCR beta chain was found in a study of PD-L1 blockade in urothelial cancer. The repertoire was sequenced with immunoSEQ multiplex PCR; TCRdb's copy has only in-frame clones and lacks some. Of around 110,000 clones listed, approximately 90% are singletons. Time point of the sample: peripheral blood 6 weeks after treatment start. V was clipped by 4 bases and J by 6 bases, with 13 bases between them. Per germline, CDR1 SGHTA and CDR2 FQGTGA. The length of the CDR3 is 14 residues. The starting material was PBMCs, obtained around atezolizumab (anti-PD-L1) treatment. The chain links TRBV7-3 to TRBJ2-1; a weak D match, TRBD2 (6 bases). The TCR comes from a man aged 60-69 years with urothelial cancer. In DNA, the CDR3 is TGTGCCAGCAGCTCCGCGGGACGGCCCAATGAGCAGTTCTTC. As protein: CASSSAGRPNEQFF.